The T cell receptor beta chain under discussion was sequenced for a study of T cell changes during pregnancy in multiple sclerosis. Deletions cut 0 bases from V and 4 bases from J, with 9 bases between. The CDR3 is 14 residues long. Per germline, CDR1 SGHRS and CDR2 YFSETQ. Only in-frame clones appear in the TCRdb table, and some are missing; sequencing was by immunoSEQ multiplex PCR. The profile shows 50,000 to 55,000 clones, 80% to 95% of them singletons. V is TRBV5-1 and J is TRBJ2-3, with a tentative D call TRBD2 (6 bases). The source is a female donor with multiple sclerosis, enrolled in a pregnancy study. The specimen comprised CD4+ T cells from peripheral blood mononuclear cells, sampled in the third trimester of pregnancy. DNA for the CDR3: TGCGCCAGCAGCTTGGCTAGCGCTTCAGATACGCAGTATTTT. Translation: CASSLASASDTQYF.